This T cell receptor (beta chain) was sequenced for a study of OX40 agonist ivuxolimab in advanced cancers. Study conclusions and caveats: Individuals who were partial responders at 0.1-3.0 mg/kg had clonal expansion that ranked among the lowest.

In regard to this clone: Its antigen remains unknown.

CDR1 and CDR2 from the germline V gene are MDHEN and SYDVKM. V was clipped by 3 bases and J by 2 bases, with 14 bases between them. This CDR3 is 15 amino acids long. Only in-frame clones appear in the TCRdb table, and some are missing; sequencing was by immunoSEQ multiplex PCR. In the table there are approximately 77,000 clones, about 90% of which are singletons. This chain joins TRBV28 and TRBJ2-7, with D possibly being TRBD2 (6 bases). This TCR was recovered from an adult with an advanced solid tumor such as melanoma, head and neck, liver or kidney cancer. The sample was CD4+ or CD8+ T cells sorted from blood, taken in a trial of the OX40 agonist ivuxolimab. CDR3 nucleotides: TGTGCCAGCAGTTTGGTCGGGGGTCAGACCTACGAGCAGTACTTC. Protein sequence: CASSLVGGQTYEQYF.